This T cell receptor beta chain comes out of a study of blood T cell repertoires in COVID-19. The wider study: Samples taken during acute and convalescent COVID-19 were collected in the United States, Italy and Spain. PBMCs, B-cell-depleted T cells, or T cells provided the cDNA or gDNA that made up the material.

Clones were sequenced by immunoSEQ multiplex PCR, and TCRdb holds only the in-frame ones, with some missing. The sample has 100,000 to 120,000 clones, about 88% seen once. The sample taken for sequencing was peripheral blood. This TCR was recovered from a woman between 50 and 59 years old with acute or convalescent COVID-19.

The CDR3 DNA follows: TGTGCCAGCAAGATTCAGGGAGGAAGGAATTCACCCCTCCACTTT. It codes for CASKIQGGRNSPLHF. This chain links TRBV6-5 with TRBJ1-6; TRBD1 is a possible D gene (5 bases). CDR3 length: 15 residues. From germline, CDR1 is MNHEY and CDR2 SVGAGI. V lost 7 bases and J lost 7, with 17 bases in between.